This T cell receptor (beta chain) was profiled in a study of regulatory T cells in long-lasting Graves disease. Study-level background: A definition of persistent Graves' disease required over 5 years of antithyroid drugs plus positive TSH receptor antibodies.

HTBI primers from iRepertoire and Arm-PCR of CDR3 regions yielded the TCR beta libraries. Using its own MiXCR run on the multiplex PCR reads, TCRdb lists one record per CDR3 protein. Altogether over 450,000 distinct CDR3 sequences are present, 20% to 25% being singletons, with the ten largest covering less than 9%. CDR1 and CDR2 from the germline V gene are MDHEN and SYDVKM. J lost 3 bases, V lost 1 base, and 17 bases had no gene match. The CDR3 covers 21 residues. The time point: persistent/refractory GD, antithyroid drugs over 5 years with positive TRAb. PBMC RNA served as the TCR library source. Notes on the study in general: Persistent Graves' disease cases displayed lower TCR diversity than newly diagnosed ones.

The sample holds many counts of this clonotype. The antigen is unknown. Sequenced here: peripheral blood mononuclear cells (PBMCs), sampled when the disease was refractory, from a patient treated with antithyroid drugs. This clonotype was obtained from a female donor with Graves disease. The V gene is TRBV28, the J gene TRBJ2-6; 8 bases map to TRBD1. In nucleotides, the CDR3 is TGTGCCAGCAGTTTATTTGGCGGTTCGTACAGGGGGGCGGATGGGGCCAACGTCCTGACTTTC. It yields the protein CASSLFGGSYRGADGANVLTF. Variable domain in full (rest from reference TRBV28 and TRBJ2-6): DVKVTQSSRYLVKRTGEKVFLECVQDMDHENMFWYRQDPGLGLRLIYFSYDVKMKEKGDIPEGYSVSREKKERFSLILESASTNQTSMYLCASSLFGGSYRGADGANVLTFGAGSRLTVL.